The 2 T cell receptor beta chains below were found in one sample sequenced in a study of beta chain features in type 1 diabetes. Isolated RNA was reverse transcribed in full, so expressed TCRB transcripts were sequenced. The protocol was immunoSEQ multiplex PCR, while the TCRdb copy is restricted to in-frame clones and leaves out a portion. The sample has approximately 120,000 clones, 40% seen once. The specimen was stem cell memory CD4+ T cells from blood. Receptors were obtained from a woman in her late teens or twenties in good health.

This clone appeared a few times. The chain joins TRBV5-4 to TRBJ2-1, with 9 bases that match TRBD2. Trimming cost V 0 bases and J 5 bases; bases outside gene matches: 6. From germline, CDR1 is SGHNT and CDR2 YYREEE (reference sequence). CDR3 length: 16 amino acids. The CDR3 DNA follows: TGTGCCAGCAGCTTGGGTAGCGGGAGAGAGAACAATGAGCAGTTCTTC. This gives the protein CASSLGSGRENNEQFF.

The sample holds a few counts of this clone. The chain joins TRBV7-9 to TRBJ1-5; tentatively, D is TRBD1 (6 bases). Looked up from germline, CDR1 is SEHNR and CDR2 is FQNEAQ (reference sequence). V lost 5 bases to trimming and J lost 1 base, with 9 bases between them. CDR3 length: 14 amino acids. The CDR3, as DNA: TGTGCCAGCAGCCGAGGACAGAGCAATCAGCCCCAGCATTTT. Protein sequence: CASSRGQSNQPQHF.